One TCR beta chain is described in this entry. Its antigen specificity is not known. Nothing much larger sits one base from this clone, and base qualities are not available. The sample comes from a study of cytomegalovirus exposure and HLA in healthy donors (TCRdb year 2017). Concerning the study at large: According to an earlier analysis of several hundred of the donors, about 180 million T cells yielded 90 million to 140 million unique TCR beta sequences and about 280 Gb of sequence data. A later analysis re-analyzed previously published TCR beta repertoires from 600 to 850 donors and added high-resolution HLA genotyping to study TCR occurrence patterns. HLA typing included class I and class II loci at four-digit resolution. About five DR-DQ haplotypes were treated as single units for association and clustering because of strong linkage in the cohort. In the later analysis, no new phenotypic data were used to find candidate immune exposures; instead, reliance was placed on TCR beta sequences and their occurrence across donors. The aim of the study was to test whether cataloging public T cell receptors could identify signatures of past pathogen exposure. The genetic ancestry cluster associated with self-reported Caucasian donors included roughly four fifths of the roughly 400 genotyped donors. A later genetic analysis used genome-wide SNP genotypes for about 60% of the 666 donors, treating that subset as a discovery cohort. To decide whether each TCR beta V gene segment behaved as functional or pseudogenic, an earlier analysis of 587 of the donors relied on high-throughput TCR beta sequencing. To predict cytomegalovirus infection status, the study brought together high-throughput TCR immunosequencing, statistical association of individual TCRs with disease status, and machine learning. Typing coverage varied by locus: about 620-640 donors for A, B, C, DRB1 and DQB1; roughly 500 for DQA1; 606 for DPA1; more than 450 for DPB1. Every discovery cohort repertoire had been produced on one sequencing platform. Alongside the repertoire data, information on donor age, sex, ethnicity and CMV serostatus was compiled. In addition to the first cohort of several hundred subjects, a separate validation cohort of some 120 different subjects was used. Using immunosequencing, the study profiled T cell repertoires from 500 to 800 subjects and related those repertoires to cytomegalovirus serostatus. Among about 410 genotyped donors of the cohort, an average of approximately 240,000 unique TCR beta nucleotide sequences was sequenced per donor, of which about 20% were non-productive. An early release that covered fewer than 800 HLA-typed donors contained 250 to 350 gigabases of sequencing data and tens of millions of unique TCR sequences.

The cohort consisted of some 670 healthy bone marrow donors. At the time of sampling, every cohort member was nominally healthy, though immune exposures that went unrecorded were likely present. The donor was CMV seropositive and was included in the group of 250 to 350 seropositive cohort members. A peripheral blood sample was collected from each donor, and TCR beta sequencing was performed on peripheral blood mononuclear cells. The Qiagen DNeasy Blood Extraction Kit was used to extract genomic DNA from the blood cell samples. Receptor libraries were prepared by the immunoSEQ multiplex PCR assay. The multiplex PCR relied on a mix of 60 forward primers for TCR Vbeta segments and 13 reverse primers for TCR Jbeta segments. A multiplex PCR assay on genomic DNA amplified the CDR3 region of rearranged TCR beta genes. The amplified TCR beta libraries were sequenced on the Illumina HiSeq System as 87-base-pair reads. On the authors' methods: In a later analysis, some 80 million unique TCR beta chains were counted across the roughly 670 repertoires, and roughly 10 million of these chains were shared by at least two donors. To remove PCR and sequencing errors, raw reads were error-corrected and collapsed into unique sequences using a nearest-neighbor algorithm that merged closely related sequences. Alignment of CDR3 sequences to IMGT reference sequences was used to assign V, D and J gene segments. For a sequence to be retained, a match of at least six nucleotides was required to both a V gene segment and a J gene segment. Rearrangements were classified as productive when the CDR3 lacked stop codons and remained in frame with V and J, and all other rearrangements were classified as non-productive. Following IMGT convention, CDR3 was defined as the stretch from the second conserved V-encoded cysteine to the conserved J-encoded phenylalanine. In an earlier analysis of around 570 of the donors, sequences lacking an unambiguous match to a single V gene segment were excluded. In an earlier analysis of almost 600 of the donors, a V segment was called functional when productive rearrangements were above 56.7%, and segregating when the standard deviation between donors exceeded 5%. A statistical classification framework was built to diagnose cytomegalovirus status from the catalog of TCR beta chain sequences. In a later analysis, V and J genes were assigned by comparing TCR nucleotide sequences against IMGT/GENE-DB human TR gene sequences. In a later analysis, CDR3 sequences and most-parsimonious VDJ recombination scenarios were assigned using the TCRdist pipeline. In a later analysis, each TCR beta chain was defined by its CDR3 amino acid sequence together with its V-gene family, and reads lacking a unique V-gene family were excluded. In a later analysis, approximately 590 highly shared, low-generation-probability nucleotide sequences were removed to address suspected cross-contamination and a sequencing artifact. In a later analysis, a clonal expansion index for each public chain was calculated from normalized within-repertoire ranks of inferred template counts. In a later analysis, generation probabilities were computed with a VDJ recombination model fitted to out-of-frame rearrangements, and the resulting probabilities were checked against IGoR. A later analysis scored TCR-TCR, TCR-HLA and TCR-CMV co-occurrence with hypergeometric tests, applying a repertoire-size bias correction to TCR pairs. False discovery rates were estimated in a later analysis by permuting HLA or CMV assignments 20 times. A later analysis grouped co-occurring TCRs with DBSCAN, adding TCRdist sequence similarity when clustering within HLA-allele-positive subsets. For co-occurrence clustering, repertoires with fewer than 30,000 or more than 120,000 public chains were excluded, along with five or six repertoires with anomalous nucleotide sharing. The clones in this table, taken by TCRdb from immuneACCESS, are in-frame only. Not every clone is retained; where verified, under half of the shortfall comes from an unresolved V gene, and the cause of the rest is unknown. That table supplies the V and J calls and clone size; D and trimming were determined from the DNA. This sample gives 95,000 to 100,000 clones in total; roughly four fifths of them show up just once. The top ten clonotypes cover 3.7% of the sample.

The investigation overall reported the following: An association between a missense DCLRE1C variant and V-gene and J-gene trimming of TCR beta chains was found in a later genetic analysis and replicated in an independent cohort. A further reported finding was that TCR beta sequences accurately predicted the HLA-A and HLA-B alleles for most subjects in the first cohort. In an earlier analysis of roughly 500 of the donors, most TCR beta V segments appeared in productive rearrangements about 90% or about 30% of the time, broadly matching IMGT annotations. In a later genetic analysis, fewer N-insertions in productive TCRs were reported among donors in an Asian-associated ancestry cluster than the 666-donor mean. In a later analysis, HLA-associated TCR beta chains were found to be more clonally expanded and to have lower generation probabilities than equally common non-associated chains. A later analysis found that most CMV-associated TCR beta chains appeared HLA-restricted, with HLA associations seemingly driven largely by CMV exposure. For the cohort, immune exposure information was limited to CMV serostatus. Only TCR beta chains were sequenced in this cohort, and the absence of alpha or paired-chain data limited detectable features. Seventeen rarely observed V segments, including chromosome 9 orphons, were excluded from the earlier analysis of almost 600 of the donors because counts were too low. In vitro tests confirmed that three of the cytomegalovirus-associated TCR beta chains recognize cytomegalovirus antigens. The presence/absence analyses assumed that sequencing depth was roughly uniform across donors, and that assumption may not be true. When HLA alleles, especially DR and DQ, strongly co-occurred, TCR associations were difficult to assign to individual alleles. A later analysis found that TCR association rates varied across HLA loci, with DRB1 alleles showing the most associated TCRs and HLA-C alleles the fewest. It was suggested by the authors that the approach could potentially be generalized to other disease states and immunological phenotypes. A later analysis associated about 18,000 TCR beta sequences with specific HLA alleles at a false discovery rate of 0.05. Because HLA typing was missing for some donors at each locus, association tests included only the typed subset. Linkage disequilibrium might explain the correlated functional status among segregating V segments, but an unknown experimental factor could not be ruled out. While some public TCRs were present in many individuals, most TCR sequences turned up only very rarely across donors. A total of 164 TCR beta chains were listed by the study as associated with cytomegalovirus. A later analysis reported that several top co-occurrence clusters appeared linked to parvovirus B19, influenza, CMV and Epstein-Barr virus. Some IMGT-functional V segments, including TRBV6-2 and TRBV6-3, could not be told apart with the 87-base-pair reads, so those segments were excluded. The classifier was reported to diagnose cytomegalovirus status with high specificity and sensitivity in both the original cohort and the validation cohort. A group of highly shared sequence variants was considered likely to be a technical artifact of the sequencing pipeline.

The CDR3 numbers 15 residues from cysteine through phenylalanine. Only the CDR3 DNA stays, 45 bases, in frame from base 1. Between the V and J ends, shortened by 2 bases and 7 bases respectively, the junction contains 17 bases. CDR1 and CDR2 (MDHEN, SYDVKM) derive from the germline V gene. The chain couples TRBV28 to TRBJ1-1; no D gene is confidently identified. Sequenced: PBMCs. This clonotype originated in a female donor in good health and CMV-seropositive. The DNA is as follows: TGTGCCAGCAGTTTAGTCAGGTCGGTTAAGAATGAAGCTTTCTTT. This sequence encodes CASSLVRSVKNEAFF.